This TCR beta chain was profiled in a study of blood T cell repertoires in COVID-19. Across the whole study: Samples of COVID-19 (acute and convalescent) were obtained from the United States, Italy and Spain. PBMCs, B-cell-depleted T cells, or T cells provided the cDNA or gDNA that made up the material.

The CDR3 extends over 15 amino acids. Germline V lookup: CDR1 SGHKS, CDR2 YYEKEE (reference sequence). Trimming left V 4 bases short and J 9 bases short, with 17 bases between. Original processing methods: Amplified reference gene primers provided the basis for estimating nucleated cell counts. The assay was immunoSEQ multiplex PCR, and TCRdb's table has in-frame clones only and misses some. V and J calls plus clone size are reproduced from that table; the DNA served to infer D and trimming. The data show roughly 92,000 clones, approximately 86% seen once. The source material was peripheral blood. This receptor was taken from a man aged 50-60 years with acute or convalescent COVID-19. V gene TRBV5-5 combines with J gene TRBJ1-6; D not certain. The CDR3 is CASSPEPMRISPLHF. The CDR3 bases are TGTGCCAGCAGCCCCGAGCCCATGAGGATTTCACCCCTCCACTTT.